The following is a TCR beta chain sequence with its context. Antigen: not known. TCRdb called the 5' RACE reads again in MiXCR, with one record for every CDR3 protein. The sample contains roughly 560,000 distinct CDR3 sequences, roughly 20% of which appear only once. This CDR3 contains 17 residues. Trimming at V came to 0 bases and at J to 5 bases, leaving 8 bases not matched to a gene. Germline CDR1 and CDR2: SGHTA and FQGTGA. The data originate from a study of T-cell memory formation after mild COVID-19. The study, taken as a whole, reports: Mainly CM and EM harbored the contracting CD4+ clones; mainly EMRA harbored the CD8+ ones.

The chain recombines TRBV7-3 with TRBJ2-2; 8 nucleotides agree with TRBD2. The receptor comes from an adult woman who had mild COVID-19 (a few samples of this study predate the infection). Cell type and time point are not known. Sequencing input: PBMCs or a T cell subset sorted from them (not recorded which). The CDR3 nucleotides are TGTGCCAGCAGCTTAACGGAAGCGGGAGTTTATACCGGGGAGCTGTTTTTT. It yields the protein CASSLTEAGVYTGELFF.